Presented here are 6 T cell receptor beta chains from one specimen sequenced in a study of shared clonotypes between healthy human individuals. Naivety among CD8 cells was defined by CD45RO negativity and positive CCR7 selection, thereby excluding terminally differentiated effector memory CD45RA+ cells. Using immunoSEQ multiplex PCR, the repertoire was profiled, and TCRdb retains in-frame clones only, with some absent. The sample yields about 2,100,000 clones, roughly 91% seen once. Specimen: naive CD8+ T cells from PBMCs. These TCRs come from a man between 18 and 29 years old in good health. Some clones in this sample may be carry-over from other donors' samples.

This chain uses TRBV6-5 with TRBJ1-1; TRBD1 is a possible D gene (6 bases). CDR3 size: 14 residues. Deletions cut 4 bases from V and 6 bases from J, with 15 bases between. Germline CDR1 MNHEY, CDR2 SVGAGI. The CDR3, as DNA: TGTGCCAGCAGTTGGGCAGGGGCATTGGCTGAAGCTTTCTTT. It codes for CASSWAGALAEAFF.

This clone was seen a few times. This chain joins TRBV28 and TRBJ1-3, with 8 bases identical to TRBD1. Germline assignment: CDR1 MDHEN and CDR2 SYDVKM. The CDR3 sequence is 15 residues long. V was clipped by 3 bases and J by 4 bases; unmatched bases: 5. The CDR3 protein is CASSLAGGEGNTIYF. For the CDR3, the DNA is TGTGCCAGCAGTTTGGCAGGGGGCGAAGGAAACACCATATATTTT.

The chain is built from TRBV27 and TRBJ2-5; D remains unclear. This CDR3 spans 17 amino acids. The ends were cut back, 5 bases at V and 2 bases at J, with 21 bases in the middle. Germline assignment: CDR1 MNHEY and CDR2 SMNVEV (reference sequence). Here the CDR3 reads CASSPYGPLGYQETQYF. The CDR3 DNA sequence: TGTGCCAGCAGTCCATATGGCCCGCTGGGGTATCAAGAGACCCAGTACTTC.

The rearrangement uses TRBV25-1 and TRBJ2-2; D gene uncertain. V dropped 6 bases and J dropped 5 bases, with 16 bases sitting between them. The CDR3 extends over 15 amino acids. Germline V gives CDR1 MGHDK, CDR2 SYGVNS. The CDR3 DNA is TGTGCCAGCAGGGCATCCGGTGGAAATACCGGGGAGCTGTTTTTT. Translated, it gives CASRASGGNTGELFF.

The rearrangement links TRBV29-1 to TRBJ2-1; D perhaps matches TRBD2 (5 bases). Trimming cost V 1 base and J 0 bases, with 13 bases left between them. Germline-derived CDR1 and CDR2 are SQVTM and ANQGSEA. There are 16 residues in the CDR3. The CDR3 loop reads CSVEGGRTSSYNEQFF. The CDR3 DNA is TGCAGCGTTGAAGGCGGCCGGACTTCCTCCTACAATGAGCAGTTCTTC.

The chain couples TRBV27 to TRBJ1-5, with D tentatively TRBD1 (6 bases). Trimming shortened V by 6 bases and J by 1 base, and 19 bases separated the two germline ends. The germline V gene encodes CDR1 MNHEY and CDR2 SMNVEV (reference sequence). The CDR3 sequence is 17 residues long. As DNA, the CDR3 is TGTGCCAGCAGACCATTGGACAGAAGTTTGAGCAATCAGCCCCAGCATTTT. Encoded protein: CASRPLDRSLSNQPQHF.